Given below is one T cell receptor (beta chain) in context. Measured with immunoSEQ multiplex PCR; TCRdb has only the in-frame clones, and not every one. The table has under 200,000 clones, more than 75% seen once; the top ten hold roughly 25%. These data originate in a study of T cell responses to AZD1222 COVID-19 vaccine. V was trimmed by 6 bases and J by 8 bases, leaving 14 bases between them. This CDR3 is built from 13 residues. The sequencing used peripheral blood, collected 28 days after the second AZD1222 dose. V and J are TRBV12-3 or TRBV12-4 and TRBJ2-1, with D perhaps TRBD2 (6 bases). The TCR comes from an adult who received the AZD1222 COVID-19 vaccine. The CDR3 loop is CASSRLPGDEQFF. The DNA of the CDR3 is TGTGCCAGCAGCCGCCTCCCGGGGGATGAGCAGTTCTTC.